One and the same sample provided the 14 T cell receptor beta chains below, sequenced in a study of T cells after yellow fever vaccination. TCRdb independently ran MiXCR on the 5' RACE reads; one entry per CDR3 protein. The table records around 500,000 distinct CDR3 sequences, roughly a fifth of them present only once. Material: PBMCs, obtained 20 to 25 days after the first yellow fever vaccination. The source is a man aged 18 to 30 who received the YFV17D yellow fever vaccine.

V gene TRBV6-2 or TRBV6-3 combines with J gene TRBJ1-1; D is unclear. Trimming took 2 bases from V and 1 from J, leaving 11 bases between them. Germline lookup yields CDR1 MNHEY and CDR2 SVGEGT. The CDR3 runs 15 residues. The CDR3 is CASSYRPRSNTEAFF. The CDR3 DNA is TGTGCCAGCAGTTACCGGCCCAGATCGAACACTGAAGCTTTCTTT.

The gene calls are TRBV29-1 and TRBJ2-2; tentative D call: TRBD2 (6 bases). The V gene's germline CDR1 is SQVTM and CDR2 ANQGSEA. Deletions cut 7 bases from V and 7 bases from J, with 13 bases between. There are 12 residues in the CDR3. The CDR3 protein is CSATQEGGELFF. The CDR3 region has the DNA TGCAGCGCAACTCAGGAGGGCGGGGAGCTGTTTTTT.

This clonotype was counted a few times. This chain links TRBV12-3 or TRBV12-4 with TRBJ2-3; D remains ambiguous. The V end lost 6 bases, the J end lost 0 bases, and 13 bases lay between the germline ends. The CDR3 sequence is 15 residues long. The CDR3 coding sequence is TGTGCCAGCAGGGACCACTCTCATAGCACAGATACGCAGTATTTT. It encodes CASRDHSHSTDTQYF.

This clonotype was counted only a few times. The rearrangement links TRBV7-2 to TRBJ2-5, with TRBD1 matching over 8 bases. This CDR3 is 15 amino acids long. The V segment lost 5 bases and the J segment 8 bases; nucleotides outside the gene matches: 13. The V gene's germline CDR1 is SGHTA and CDR2 FQGNSA. For the CDR3, the DNA is TGTGCCAGCAGCCCGCCGGACAGGGAAACCGGAACCCAGTACTTC. The encoded protein is CASSPPDRETGTQYF.

This clonotype was counted at least ten times. The chain links TRBV7-6 to TRBJ2-3; D gene uncertain. The ends were cut back, 5 bases at V and 3 bases at J, with 3 bases in the middle. CDR1 SGHVS and CDR2 FNYEAQ come from the germline V gene. There are 11 residues in the CDR3. For the CDR3, the DNA is TGTGCCAGCAGCACTACAGATACGCAGTATTTT. Its protein is CASSTTDTQYF.

This clonotype occurred a few times. The chain links TRBV28 to TRBJ2-5, with D perhaps TRBD2 (6 bases). The germline V gene encodes CDR1 MDHEN and CDR2 SYDVKM. V shed 7 bases and J shed 5 bases, with 14 bases lying between them. This CDR3 comprises 13 residues. CDR3 coding DNA: TGTGCCAGCATTCCTTCGGGGAGGGAGACCCAGTACTTC. Protein product: CASIPSGRETQYF. The variable domain in full, completed from reference TRBV28 and TRBJ2-5, reads DVKVTQSSRYLVKRTGEKVFLECVQDMDHENMFWYRQDPGLGLRLIYFSYDVKMKEKGDIPEGYSVSREKKERFSLILESASTNQTSMYLCASIPSGRETQYFGPGTRLLVL.

This clonotype has more than one count but fewer than ten. The V gene is TRBV28, the J gene TRBJ2-5; D remains ambiguous. Germline CDR1 is MDHEN and CDR2 is SYDVKM. Trimming removed 4 bases from V and 7 bases from J, with 10 bases in between. The CDR3 extends over 12 amino acids. The chain's CDR3 is CASSYNTRTQYF. Here the CDR3 DNA reads TGTGCCAGCAGTTACAACACGAGGACCCAGTACTTC. The variable domain in full, completed from reference TRBV28 and TRBJ2-5, reads DVKVTQSSRYLVKRTGEKVFLECVQDMDHENMFWYRQDPGLGLRLIYFSYDVKMKEKGDIPEGYSVSREKKERFSLILESASTNQTSMYLCASSYNTRTQYFGPGTRLLVL.

Worth noting for this clonotype: Its ends do not fully match the called genes, so a read error is possible. This chain uses TRBV12-3 or TRBV12-4 with TRBJ1-5; a possible D gene is TRBD1 (6 bases). The length of the CDR3 is 15 residues. Written as DNA, the CDR3 is TGTGCCATCAGTTTAAGGGACACCAGCAATCAGCCCCAGCATTTT. Its protein is CAISLRDTSNQPQHF.

This clonotype has more than one count but fewer than ten. The rearrangement uses TRBV29-1 and TRBJ2-3; TRBD1 agrees at 7 bases. CDR1 SQVTM and CDR2 ANQGSEA come from the germline V gene. With 7 bases clipped from V and 7 bases from J, the junction kept 11 bases outside the gene matches. The CDR3 sequence is 13 residues long. The chain's CDR3 is CSGRDRNSYTQYF. CDR3 DNA: TGCAGCGGAAGGGACAGAAACTCGTATACGCAGTATTTT.

This clonotype was seen more than once but under ten times. This chain uses TRBV2 with TRBJ2-3, with D possibly matching TRBD2 (5 bases). The germline gives CDR1 SNHLY, CDR2 FYNNEI. There are 14 residues in the CDR3. Trimming removed 5 bases from V and 2 bases from J, with 11 bases in between. The CDR3 protein is CASSFREPTDTQYF. The CDR3 DNA reads TGTGCCAGCAGTTTTCGGGAACCCACAGATACGCAGTATTTT.

The V and J genes are TRBV7-9 and TRBJ2-2; D is possibly TRBD2 (5 bases). With 0 bases removed from V and 0 bases from J, the gap between germline ends came to 5 bases. The CDR3 is made up of 15 amino acids. CDR1 SEHNR and CDR2 FQNEAQ come from the germline V gene (reference sequence). The CDR3, as DNA: TGTGCCAGCAGCTTAGCAGCGGCGAACACCGGGGAGCTGTTTTTT. Amino acid sequence: CASSLAAANTGELFF.

The chain uses TRBV7-6 and TRBJ1-6; TRBD1 matches 8 bases. From germline, CDR1 is SGHVS and CDR2 FNYEAQ. This CDR3 comprises 15 residues. Germline trimming cut 5 bases from V and 6 bases from J; bases unmatched to any gene: 6. In DNA, the CDR3 is TGTGCCAGCAGCAACCGGGACAGGCCTAATTCACCCCTCCACTTT. It yields the protein CASSNRDRPNSPLHF.

This clonotype was observed a few times. The chain recombines TRBV9 with TRBJ1-6; tentatively, D is TRBD1 (5 bases). Trimming pared 0 bases from V and 10 bases from J, leaving 11 bases between. The germline gives CDR1 SGDLS, CDR2 YYNGEE. CDR3 size: 14 residues. CDR3 sequence: CASSVEGTASPLHF. The CDR3 DNA is TGTGCCAGCAGCGTAGAGGGGACCGCGTCACCCCTCCACTTT.

Only a few counts were recorded for this clonotype. V and J are TRBV7-7 and TRBJ2-3, with 11 bases matching TRBD2. Germline V lookup: CDR1 SSHAT, CDR2 FNYEAQ (reference sequence). V trimming: 5 bases; J trimming: 1 base; junction bases outside the gene matches: 11. This CDR3 spans 18 amino acids. The CDR3 nucleotides are TGTGCCAGCAGCAACGGGGGTAGCGGGGGGGTCGGCACAGATACGCAGTATTTT. Translated, it gives CASSNGGSGGVGTDTQYF.